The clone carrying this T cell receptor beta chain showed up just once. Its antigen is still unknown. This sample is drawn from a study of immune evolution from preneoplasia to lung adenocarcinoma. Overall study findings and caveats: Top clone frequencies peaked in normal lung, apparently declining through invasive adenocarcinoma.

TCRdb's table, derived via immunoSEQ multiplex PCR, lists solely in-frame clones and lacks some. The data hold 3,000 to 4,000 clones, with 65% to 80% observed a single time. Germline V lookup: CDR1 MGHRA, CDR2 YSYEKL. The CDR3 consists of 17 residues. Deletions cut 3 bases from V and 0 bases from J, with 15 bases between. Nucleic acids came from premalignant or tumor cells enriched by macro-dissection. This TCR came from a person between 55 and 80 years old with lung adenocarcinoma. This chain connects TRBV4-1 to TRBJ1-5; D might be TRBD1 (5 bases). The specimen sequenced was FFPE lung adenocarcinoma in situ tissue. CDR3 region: CASSQGEGGNSNQPQHF. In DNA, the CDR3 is TGCGCCAGCAGCCAGGGGGAAGGAGGTAATAGCAATCAGCCCCAGCATTTT.